Shown below are 6 T cell receptor beta chains from a single sample sequenced in a study of blood T cell repertoires in COVID-19. The table came from immunoSEQ multiplex PCR; TCRdb's copy has only in-frame clones and leaves some out. The sample yields tens of thousands of clones, roughly 68% seen once. Input material: peripheral blood. These TCRs come from a woman over 75 with acute or convalescent COVID-19.

This chain joins TRBV7-8 and TRBJ2-2; tentatively, D is TRBD1 (6 bases). Per the germline V gene, CDR1 is SGHVS and CDR2 is FQNEAQ. This CDR3 spans 17 amino acids. Trimming stripped 2 bases from V and 0 bases from J, with 13 bases between. The CDR3 sequence is CASSLLGGQTNTGELFF. The CDR3 DNA is TGTGCCAGCAGCTTACTAGGGGGTCAGACGAACACCGGGGAGCTGTTTTTT.

This chain joins TRBV3-1 (or the pseudogene TRBV3-2) and TRBJ1-2, with D unresolved. The ends were cut back, 1 base at V and 8 bases at J, with 11 bases in the middle. The CDR3 sequence is 13 residues long. Germline V gene lookup returns CDR1 LGHDT and CDR2 YNNKEL (reference sequence). CDR3 nucleotide sequence: TGTGCCAGCAGCCAAGGCCTCCGGGTCGGCTACACCTTC. Amino acids: CASSQGLRVGYTF.

The chain recombines TRBV7-9 with TRBJ2-1, with D perhaps TRBD2 (5 bases). The germline CDR1 and CDR2 sequences are SEHNR and FQNEAQ (reference sequence). The CDR3 covers 14 residues. The V and J ends lost 5 bases and 4 bases respectively, with 12 bases between them. CDR3 in amino acids: CASSASGVYNEQFF. The CDR3 DNA follows: TGTGCCAGCAGCGCAAGCGGAGTTTACAATGAGCAGTTCTTC. Full variable domain (remainder filled in from reference TRBV7-9 and TRBJ2-1): DTGVSQNPRHKITKRGQNVTFRCDPISEHNRLYWYRQTLGQGPEFLTYFQNEAQLEKSRLLSDRFSAERPKGSFSTLEIQRTEQGDSAMYLCASSASGVYNEQFFGPGTRLTVL.

This clone occurred a few times. This chain connects TRBV9 to TRBJ1-6, with 7 bases matching TRBD1. The length of the CDR3 is 16 residues. V trimming: 3 bases; J trimming: 6 bases; junction bases outside the gene matches: 9. Looked up from germline, CDR1 is SGDLS and CDR2 is YYNGEE. In DNA form, the CDR3 reads TGTGCCAGCAGCGAAAGGGGACAGCGTACTAATTCACCCCTCCACTTT. Protein product: CASSERGQRTNSPLHF.

For the CDR3, the DNA is TGTGCCAGCAGTGACCCCCGTAGCGGGAGGGCCTACGAGCAGTACTTC. This gives the protein CASSDPRSGRAYEQYF. This sequence joins TRBV6-1 and TRBJ2-7; 11 bases are a match to TRBD2. The CDR3 contains 16 residues. After removal of 3 bases from V and 2 bases from J, the junction contained 6 bases not matched to a gene. The V gene's germline CDR1 is MNHNS and CDR2 SASEGT.

The V and J genes are TRBV15 and TRBJ1-5; D remains ambiguous. V gave up 5 bases and J gave up 7 bases, with 6 bases separating them. Germline V lookup: CDR1 LNHNV, CDR2 YYDKDF (reference sequence). This CDR3 is built from 11 residues. The CDR3 nucleotides read TGTGCCACCAGCTCCCGGCAGCCCCAGCATTTT. Its translation: CATSSRQPQHF.